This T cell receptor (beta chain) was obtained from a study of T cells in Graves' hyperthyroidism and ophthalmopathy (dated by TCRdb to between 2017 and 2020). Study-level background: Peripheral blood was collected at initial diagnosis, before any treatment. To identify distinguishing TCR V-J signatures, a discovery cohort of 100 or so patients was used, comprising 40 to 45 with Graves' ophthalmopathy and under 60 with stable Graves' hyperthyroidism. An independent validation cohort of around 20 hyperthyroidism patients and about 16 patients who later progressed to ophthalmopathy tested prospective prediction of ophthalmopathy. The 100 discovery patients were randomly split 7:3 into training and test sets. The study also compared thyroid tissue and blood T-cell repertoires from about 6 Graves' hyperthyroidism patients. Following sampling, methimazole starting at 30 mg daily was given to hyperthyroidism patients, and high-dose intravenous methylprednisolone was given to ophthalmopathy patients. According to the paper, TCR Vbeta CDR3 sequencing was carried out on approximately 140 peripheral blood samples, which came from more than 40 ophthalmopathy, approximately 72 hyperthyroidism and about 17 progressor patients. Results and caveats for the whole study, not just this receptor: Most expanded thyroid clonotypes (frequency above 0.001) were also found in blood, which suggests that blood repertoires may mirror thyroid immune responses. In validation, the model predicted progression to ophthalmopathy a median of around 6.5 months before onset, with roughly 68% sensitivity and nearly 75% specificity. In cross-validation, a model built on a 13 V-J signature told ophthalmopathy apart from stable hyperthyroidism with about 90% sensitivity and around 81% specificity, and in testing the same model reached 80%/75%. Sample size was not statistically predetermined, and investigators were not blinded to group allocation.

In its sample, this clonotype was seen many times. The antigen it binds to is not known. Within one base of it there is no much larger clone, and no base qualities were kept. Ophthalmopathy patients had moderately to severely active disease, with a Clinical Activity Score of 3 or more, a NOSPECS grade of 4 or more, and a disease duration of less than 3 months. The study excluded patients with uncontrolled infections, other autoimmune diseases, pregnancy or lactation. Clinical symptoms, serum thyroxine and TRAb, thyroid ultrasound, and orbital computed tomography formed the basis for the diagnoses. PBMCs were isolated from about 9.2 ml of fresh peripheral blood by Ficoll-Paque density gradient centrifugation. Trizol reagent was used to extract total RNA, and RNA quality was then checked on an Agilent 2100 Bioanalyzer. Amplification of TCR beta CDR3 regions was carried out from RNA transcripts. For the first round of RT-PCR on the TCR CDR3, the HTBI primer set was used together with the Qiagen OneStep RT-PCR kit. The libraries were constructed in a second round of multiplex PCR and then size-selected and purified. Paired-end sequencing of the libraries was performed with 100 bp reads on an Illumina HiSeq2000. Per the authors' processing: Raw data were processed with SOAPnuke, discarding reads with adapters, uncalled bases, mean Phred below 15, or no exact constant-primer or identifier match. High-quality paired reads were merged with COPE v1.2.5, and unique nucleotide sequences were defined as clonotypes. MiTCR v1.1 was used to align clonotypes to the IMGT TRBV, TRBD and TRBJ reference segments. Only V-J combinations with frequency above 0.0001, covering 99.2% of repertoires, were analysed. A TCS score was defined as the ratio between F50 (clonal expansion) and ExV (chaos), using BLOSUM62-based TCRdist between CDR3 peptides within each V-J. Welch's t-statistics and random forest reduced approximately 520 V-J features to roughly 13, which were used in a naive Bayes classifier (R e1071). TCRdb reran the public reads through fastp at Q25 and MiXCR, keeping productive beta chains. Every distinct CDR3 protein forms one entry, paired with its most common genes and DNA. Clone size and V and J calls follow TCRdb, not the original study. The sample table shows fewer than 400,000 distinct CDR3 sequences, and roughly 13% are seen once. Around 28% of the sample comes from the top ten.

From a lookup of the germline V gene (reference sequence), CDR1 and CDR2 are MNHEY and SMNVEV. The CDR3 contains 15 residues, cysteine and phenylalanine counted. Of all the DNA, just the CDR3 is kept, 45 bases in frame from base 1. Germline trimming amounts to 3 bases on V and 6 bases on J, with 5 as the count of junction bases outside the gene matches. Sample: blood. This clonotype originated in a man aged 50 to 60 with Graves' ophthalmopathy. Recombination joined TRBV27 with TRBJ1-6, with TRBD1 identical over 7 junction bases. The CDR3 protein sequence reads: CASSFLQGGNSPLHF. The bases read TGTGCCAGCAGTTTCCTCCAGGGGGGTAATTCACCCCTCCACTTT.